One TCR beta chain is described in this entry. Its antigen remains unidentified. This specimen comes from a study of T cells in Graves' hyperthyroidism and ophthalmopathy. Study-level information: Before treatment of any kind, peripheral blood was taken at initial diagnosis.

It was RNA transcripts that yielded the amplified TCR beta CDR3 regions. The HTBI primer set drove a first-round RT-PCR of the TCR CDR3. Each CDR3 protein gets one entry after TCRdb re-called the multiplex PCR reads with MiXCR. Of some 530,000 distinct CDR3 sequences in the sample, approximately 22% were seen once. Uncontrolled infection, other autoimmune disease, pregnancy or lactation barred patients from enrollment. The germline V gene encodes CDR1 MNHEY and CDR2 SMNVEV (reference sequence). Trimming took 6 bases from V and 8 from J, leaving 16 bases between them. This CDR3 contains 13 residues. Study findings and constraints: The blood repertoire included most of the expanded thyroid clonotypes above 0.001.

This receptor was taken from a woman in her seventies with Graves' ophthalmopathy. The chain recombines TRBV27 with TRBJ1-2; D call uncertain. Material: blood. The CDR3, as DNA: TGTGCCAGCAGCATGGTACCGATGGGCGGCTACACCTTC. This gives the protein CASSMVPMGGYTF.